This TCR beta chain was sequenced for a study of immune evolution from preneoplasia to lung adenocarcinoma (dated by TCRdb to 2020 to 2022). In the study overall: HLA loss of heterozygosity was observed in roughly 6.8%, 16% and 36% of AIS, MIA and ADC lesions, respectively, and was not observed in any AAH lesions. The study used immune gene expression, TCR sequencing and multiplex immunofluorescence to profile the immune contexture of lung adenocarcinoma precursors and invasive adenocarcinoma. Resected precursor lesions (AAH, AIS, MIA) and invasive adenocarcinomas were each compared against paired morphologically normal lung tissue. Sample size was determined by specimen availability and not by a prior power calculation. The immune data were integrated with whole exome sequencing and methylation data obtained from the same cohort of nodules. In total, the cohort included 40 to 60 patients with pulmonary nodules, all of whom underwent surgical resection. A total of about 51 patients contributed TCR sequencing data. According to the study, around 100 samples were used for TCR sequencing. POLYSOLVER was used to infer Class I HLA alleles from exome data, while LOHHLA was used to detect allele-specific HLA loss. Study-wide conclusions, independent of this receptor: All patients were from Japan and China, so applicability to Western populations was uncertain. KRAS-mutant nodules showed the highest T cell clonality compared with EGFR-mutant or double wild-type lesions. The findings rested on association rather than direct causation, and larger cohorts with long-term follow-up and longitudinal biopsies were considered necessary. The highest top T cell clone frequencies were observed in normal lung, and a progressive decrease in top T cell clone frequencies appeared to occur from AAH through AIS, MIA and invasive adenocarcinoma. Normal lung showed the highest clonality, whereas later-stage lesions appeared to have higher T cell density and diversity but lower clonality.

As regards this clone: The antigen it binds to is not known. One base away there is no much larger clone; base qualities are not given.

The immunoSEQ hsTCRbeta Kit was used to sequence TCR beta CDR3 regions from DNA. Concerning the study's data processing: The ImmunoSEQ Analyzer was used to analyse the TCR sequencing data. T cell clonality was defined as 1 minus Pielou's evenness, calculated on productive rearrangements. T cell diversity was measured with the inverse Simpson index on productive templates. T cell density was expressed as TCR beta template counts normalized to usable DNA, with usable DNA estimated by amplifying and sequencing housekeeping genes. Two-sided Kruskal-Wallis tests were used to compare TCR metrics between histologic stages. In its TCRdb copy, this immuneACCESS table keeps in-frame sequences only and misses some clones. Where compared with another copy, unresolved V genes explain less than half of these, and the others have no known cause. That table supplies the V and J calls and clone size; D and trimming were determined from the DNA. The sample records about 7,500 clones, 79% of which are singletons. The ten largest clones capture 2.5% to 3% of the sample.

V is shortened by 0 bases, J by 0 bases, and the region joining them spans 14 bases. From the cysteine up to the phenylalanine, the CDR3 has a length of 17 residues. The retained sequence is limited to the CDR3, 51 bases, with the frame set at the first base. Based on the germline V gene, the CDR1 and CDR2 sequences are MGHRA and YSYEKL. Between the mid-2010s and the late 2010s, the patients underwent resection in either Japan or China. Two lung cancer pathologists independently reviewed H&E slides to confirm the histologic diagnosis of every case. Macro-dissection after pathologic assessment enriched premalignant or tumor cells for nucleic acid extraction. DNA was isolated from FFPE tissue using the AllPrep DNA/RNA FFPE Kit.

The specimen was FFPE invasive lung adenocarcinoma tissue. The cell subset or site label of this sample denotes: frankly invasive lung adenocarcinoma (ADC). The chain joins TRBV4-1 to TRBJ1-1; the D segment could be TRBD1, given 5 matching bases. The sequence derives from a person in their 40s with lung adenocarcinoma. The DNA sequence is as follows: TGCGCCAGCAGCCAAGATGGTAGAGGGGTCATGAACACTGAAGCTTTCTTT. Its coded protein is CASSQDGRGVMNTEAFF.